This T cell receptor (delta chain) was sequenced during a study of γδ T cells in repeated Plasmodium falciparum infection. Overall study context: Four controlled malaria infections with P. falciparum NF54 spanned roughly 97 weeks.

Per germline, CDR1 GEAIGNYY and CDR2 EKD. The CDR3 contains 13 residues. TRG and TRD sequences were obtained from every sorted gammadelta sample. TCRdb redid clone calling on the multiplex PCR reads using CATT. The data show roughly 93,000 delta-chain clones, 0.98% seen once. Bulk repertoires came from Vgamma9/Vdelta2+ or Vdelta2-negative gammadelta T cells flow-sorted from PBMC. In the case of this clone: The protein given by TCRdb reflects a much larger clone and differs at residue 10 from this DNA's translation, likely from a read error; the protein shown is the DNA's translation.

The source is a pool of human donors (malaria-infected and uninfected, not separated). Input material: gamma-delta T cells from blood. The chain links TRDV2 to TRDJ1; D possibly corresponds to TRDD2 (5 bases). Germline matching of the DNA provided the J gene here, since TCRdb leaves it blank. This CDR3 reads CACDPLRTDRLIF. CDR3 sequence (DNA): TGTGCCTGTGATCCCCTTCGGACCGATAGACTCATCTTT.